The rows below give T cell receptor beta chains drawn from one sample of a study of T cell responses to AZD1222 COVID-19 vaccine. This table comes from immunoSEQ multiplex PCR, and its TCRdb copy is limited to in-frame clones, with some not included. Of roughly 150,000 clones in the sample, 90% are singletons; the top ten hold about 6%. The sample consisted of peripheral blood, taken 28 days after the second AZD1222 dose. These receptors all stem from an adult who received the AZD1222 COVID-19 vaccine. The CDR3 runs from the conserved cysteine through the conserved F or W. A D gene is named only where the DNA matches it firmly. Clone size is given for some rows only: seen once, a few or many times, or a class if the clone is expanded.

clone size,D gene,V gene,J gene,CDR3 DNA,CDR3 protein
.,.,TRBV11-2,TRBJ1-2,TGTGCCAGCAGCTTAGGGTCTGGACAGACCCCCTACACCTTC,CASSLGSGQTPYTF
.,TRBD1,TRBV7-2,TRBJ1-2,TGTGCCAGCAGCCCTCCCGGACAGGGGTTCTATGGCTACACCTTC,CASSPPGQGFYGYTF
.,.,TRBV12-3/TRBV12-4,TRBJ2-2,TGTGCCAGCAGTTTGATGGTCGGGGAGCTGTTTTTT,CASSLMVGELFF
.,.,TRBV18,TRBJ1-2,TGTGCCAGCTCACTCAACAGGGAAACTAACTATGGCTACACCTTC,CASSLNRETNYGYTF
once,.,TRBV7-2,TRBJ1-2,TGTGCCAGCAGCCCTACCACTCAGCCTACCTATGGCTACACCTTC,CASSPTTQPTYGYTF
once,TRBD1,TRBV28,TRBJ1-4,TGTGCCAGCATGACCTCCGGGACAGTGGCGAAAAAACTGTTTTTT,CASMTSGTVAKKLFF
.,TRBD1,TRBV6-5,TRBJ1-2,TGTGCCAGCAGTCGGGACAGGGAGGCCTATGGCTACACCTTC,CASSRDREAYGYTF
once,TRBD2,TRBV19,TRBJ2-1,TGTGCCAGTAGCCGAAGACCCCTCGCGGGAGGATTCAATGAGCAGTTCTTC,CASSRRPLAGGFNEQFF
.,.,TRBV28,TRBJ1-2,TGTGCCAGCAGTCCCCCGGGAAACTATGGCTACACCTTC,CASSPPGNYGYTF
.,.,TRBV7-2,TRBJ2-2,TGTGCCAGCAGCGCCCGGGGAACCGGGGAGCTGTTTTTT,CASSARGTGELFF
.,.,TRBV19,TRBJ1-3,TGTGCCAGTACGGTAGGCAGAGACAGAAACACCATATATTTT,CASTVGRDRNTIYF
.,TRBD1,TRBV5-4,TRBJ2-7,TGTGCCAGCAGCCGTAAAGGACAGGCTTTCTCCTACGAGCAGTACTTC,CASSRKGQAFSYEQYF
many,.,TRBV4-2,TRBJ2-3,TGTGCCAGCAGCCAAGCCTATTTGGCACAGGGGGGGATGACAGATACGCAGTATTTT,CASSQAYLAQGGMTDTQYF
.,.,TRBV6-5,TRBJ1-2,TGTGCCAGCGGAGACGGATGGAATGGCTACACCTTC,CASGDGWNGYTF
.,.,TRBV4-2,TRBJ2-1,TGTGCCAGCAGCCAAGACGGGAGTCCAGCCAATGAGCAGTTCTTC,CASSQDGSPANEQFF
.,.,TRBV13,TRBJ2-2,TGTGCCAGCAGCTTCCGACTAGAGGGGCCCGGGGAGCTGTTTTTT,CASSFRLEGPGELFF
.,.,TRBV6-2/TRBV6-3,TRBJ2-7,TGTGCCAGCAGTTACTCGCAAAGGCAGGATGGGTACGAGCAGTACTTC,CASSYSQRQDGYEQYF
.,TRBD1,TRBV28,TRBJ1-4,TGTGCCAGCAGTCGACAGGGTCAGGAAAAACTGTTTTTT,CASSRQGQEKLFF
.,.,TRBV11-2,TRBJ2-5,TGTGCCAGCAGCCCAAGGCGCACGCAAGAGACCCAGTACTTC,CASSPRRTQETQYF
.,.,TRBV10-3,TRBJ2-2,TGTGCCGCAGGCGAGAATGAGGGGACCGGGGAGCTGTTTTTT,CAAGENEGTGELFF
.,.,TRBV7-6,TRBJ1-3,TGTGCCAGCAGCTTAGTGCCGGAGGGCTCTGGAAACACCATATATTTT,CASSLVPEGSGNTIYF
.,.,TRBV3-1/TRBV3-2,TRBJ2-5,TGTGCCAGCAGCCAAGGGAGAACCCCTGGGGAGACCCAGTACTTC,CASSQGRTPGETQYF
.,.,TRBV10-3,TRBJ1-2,TGTGCCATTCGGCCAGGGGCTTATAAGTATGGCTACACCTTC,CAIRPGAYKYGYTF